The present T cell receptor beta chain was sequenced within a study of response to subunit inactivated influenza vaccine. The study's findings and limits: Authors proposed each seasonal influenza vaccination draws in few new T cells.

Via MiXCR, TCRdb re-called the RT-PCR reads, giving one row per CDR3 protein. Of 600,000 to 700,000 distinct CDR3 sequences listed, roughly 15% are singletons. With 8 bases removed from V and 0 bases from J, the gap between germline ends came to 14 bases. The CDR3 length is 15 residues. CDR1 MDHEN and CDR2 SYDVKM come from the germline V gene. With respect to this clonotype: Its antigen is unidentified.

Sequenced here: PBMCs from blood, sampled 14 to 15 days before vaccination. The chain carries TRBV28 and TRBJ2-1; weak D call: TRBD1 (5 bases). This receptor was identified in a man aged 50 or older who received an inactivated influenza vaccine. The chain's CDR3 is CASQRTRSSYNEQFF. The CDR3, as DNA: TGTGCCAGCCAGAGGACAAGAAGCTCCTACAATGAGCAGTTCTTC.